This paragraph covers one TCR beta chain sequence. Its antigen is still unknown. Stated time point: cycle 4 day 1 (C4D1), after five to seven weeks of nivolumab. Each of the patients experienced relapse following autologous stem cell transplantation, and their brentuximab vedotin exposure differed. This entry belongs to a study of PD-1 blockade in classical Hodgkin lymphoma. Whole-study findings and limits: Anyone who began nivolumab under 1 year after ASCT was excluded. By C4D1 there was a significant rise in CD4+ TCR diversity but not in CD8+ TCR diversity.

V was pared by 0 bases and J by 9 bases, with 5 bases between. The CDR3 has 11 amino acids. Germline values: CDR1 LNHDA, CDR2 SQIVND (reference sequence). Measured with immunoSEQ multiplex PCR; TCRdb has only the in-frame clones, and not every one. The sample shows roughly 49,000 clones, 90% of them seen only once. This TCR derives from a human donor with classical Hodgkin lymphoma. This sample comprised peripheral blood mononuclear cells (PBMCs), obtained before the fourth cycle of nivolumab. V usage is TRBV19 and J usage is TRBJ2-5; no clear D gene. CDR3 residues: CASSIDWSQYF. CDR3 bases: TGTGCCAGTAGTATAGATTGGTCCCAGTACTTC.